Listed below are T cell receptor beta chains from one sample, sequenced in a study of blood T cell repertoires in COVID-19. The method was immunoSEQ multiplex PCR; TCRdb's version includes in-frame clones alone and lacks a portion of them. The repertoire holds some 200,000 clones, with 80% to 90% as singletons. Specimen: peripheral blood. The receptors originated from a young man with active or convalescent COVID-19. The CDR3 runs from the conserved cysteine through the conserved F or W. The D gene is left open where the match is weak. Not all rows give a size; the values are once, few, many and, for expanded clones, a class.

NA,TRBJ2-5,TRBV5-1,NA,CASLDGETQYF,TGCGCCAGCCTAGATGGAGAGACCCAGTACTTC
few,TRBJ2-1,TRBV6-6,NA,CASTGGRIASRQFF,TGTGCCAGCACCGGAGGACGGATCGCCTCCCGGCAGTTCTTC
NA,TRBJ2-5,TRBV2,TRBD2,CAIKPGSGTAETQYF,TGTGCCATCAAACCCGGTAGCGGGACCGCGGAGACCCAGTACTTC
NA,TRBJ2-7,TRBV5-6,NA,CASSLARGLYTYEQYF,TGTGCCAGCAGCTTGGCTAGAGGGCTATACACCTACGAGCAGTACTTC
NA,TRBJ2-7,TRBV28,NA,CASSLSHSLYEQYF,TGTGCCAGCAGTTTATCCCACAGCCTCTACGAGCAGTACTTC
NA,TRBJ1-2,TRBV6-5,NA,CASSTVPYRPAF,TGTGCCAGCAGTACCGTCCCCTACAGGCCAGCCTTC
NA,TRBJ1-5,TRBV5-6,TRBD1,CASSLEGRGTQPQHF,TGTGCCAGCAGCTTGGAAGGCAGGGGGACTCAGCCCCAGCATTTT
NA,TRBJ2-1,TRBV6-5,TRBD2,CASNTGTSHEQFF,TGTGCCAGCAATACCGGGACTAGCCATGAGCAGTTCTTC
NA,TRBJ2-7,TRBV7-8,TRBD1,CASSLGRQGVYYEQYF,TGTGCCAGCAGCTTAGGTCGACAGGGGGTCTACTACGAGCAGTACTTC
NA,TRBJ2-7,TRBV5-6,TRBD1,CASRRTGSGTGVYEQYF,TGTGCCAGCCGACGAACAGGGTCCGGGACAGGGGTCTACGAGCAGTACTTC
once,TRBJ1-5,TRBV5-1,NA,CASSLANPGIQPQHF,TGCGCCAGCAGCTTGGCCAATCCGGGGATTCAGCCCCAGCATTTT
few,TRBJ2-7,TRBV18,TRBD2,CASSPPWEGNEQYF,TGTGCCAGCTCACCCCCGTGGGAGGGGAACGAGCAGTACTTC
NA,TRBJ2-3,TRBV5-1,TRBD2,CASSLATSGVTDTQYF,TGCGCCAGCAGCTTGGCCACTAGCGGGGTTACAGATACGCAGTATTTT
NA,TRBJ1-5,TRBV10-2,TRBD1,CASRRTGGNQPQHF,TGCGCCAGCAGAAGGACAGGGGGGAATCAGCCCCAGCATTTT
NA,TRBJ1-2,TRBV7-2,TRBD1,CASSFSGTDRYTF,TGTGCCAGCAGCTTCTCCGGGACAGACCGCTACACCTTC
NA,TRBJ2-1,TRBV9,TRBD2,CASSLGAGPTEADEQFF,TGTGCCAGCAGCCTGGGAGCGGGGCCCACCGAGGCCGATGAGCAGTTCTTC
NA,TRBJ1-5,TRBV25-1,TRBD1,CASSESLGTGIQPQHF,TGTGCCAGCAGTGAATCTCTAGGGACAGGTATTCAGCCCCAGCATTTT
NA,TRBJ2-3,TRBV5-1,TRBD2,CASSPWTSGSTDTQYF,TGCGCCAGCAGCCCTTGGACTAGCGGGAGCACAGATACGCAGTATTTT
NA,TRBJ2-1,TRBV27,TRBD1,CASSRRPGQAYNEQFF,TGTGCCAGCAGTCGCAGACCGGGACAGGCTTACAATGAGCAGTTCTTC
NA,TRBJ1-2,TRBV9,NA,CASTLGANYGYTF,TGTGCCAGCACGCTGGGAGCTAACTATGGCTACACCTTC
NA,TRBJ1-2,TRBV7-9,TRBD1,CASSSGQGSYGYTF,TGTGCCAGCAGCTCCGGACAGGGATCCTATGGCTACACCTTC
NA,TRBJ2-7,TRBV11-3,NA,CASSLESGLSGEQYF,TGTGCCAGCAGCTTAGAGTCAGGACTATCCGGCGAGCAGTACTTC
NA,TRBJ1-2,TRBV30,NA,CAWSVGGVGYGYTF,TGTGCCTGGAGTGTGGGGGGTGTGGGCTATGGCTACACCTTC
once,TRBJ2-1,TRBV2,TRBD1,CASSEPGQGANEQFF,TGTGCCAGCAGTGAGCCGGGACAGGGAGCCAATGAGCAGTTCTTC
NA,TRBJ1-5,TRBV30,NA,CAWSVSGNQPQHF,TGTGCCTGGAGTGTAAGCGGTAATCAGCCCCAGCATTTT
NA,TRBJ1-2,TRBV6-5,NA,CASSYGAAWDYGYTF,TGTGCCAGCAGTTACGGGGCGGCGTGGGACTATGGCTACACCTTC
NA,TRBJ1-2,TRBV6-5,NA,CASSYSISGHYGYTF,TGTGCCAGCAGTTACTCGATATCAGGGCACTATGGCTACACCTTC
NA,TRBJ1-5,TRBV2,NA,CASRATGQPQHF,TGTGCCAGCAGGGCTACGGGGCAGCCCCAGCATTTT
NA,TRBJ1-4,TRBV2,TRBD1,CASKTGSNEKLFF,TGTGCCAGCAAGACAGGGTCTAATGAAAAACTGTTTTTT
NA,TRBJ1-1,TRBV19,NA,CASSMHSSDTEAFF,TGTGCCAGTAGTATGCACTCATCGGACACTGAAGCTTTCTTT
once,TRBJ2-1,TRBV7-2,TRBD2,CASSNSAGGPYEQFF,TGTGCCAGCAGCAACTCGGCGGGGGGGCCATATGAGCAGTTCTTC
NA,TRBJ2-7,TRBV13,NA,CASGLGGSYEQYF,TGTGCCAGCGGCTTGGGGGGATCCTACGAGCAGTACTTC
NA,TRBJ2-7,TRBV27,NA,CASSLSQGSEQYF,TGTGCCAGCAGTTTATCTCAGGGGAGCGAGCAGTACTTC
few,TRBJ1-3,TRBV28,NA,CASSQAGSGNTIYF,TGTGCCAGCAGTCAGGCCGGCTCTGGAAACACCATATATTTT
once,TRBJ2-1,TRBV19,NA,CASSSFLQGSSYNEQFF,TGTGCCAGTAGTTCATTTCTACAGGGAAGCTCCTACAATGAGCAGTTCTTC
once,TRBJ1-5,TRBV7-8,NA,CASSFRYSNQPQHF,TGTGCCAGCAGCTTTCGGTATAGCAATCAGCCCCAGCATTTT
NA,TRBJ1-1,TRBV28,NA,CASSSTGRGTEAFF,TGTGCCAGCAGTTCGACAGGCCGGGGCACTGAAGCTTTCTTT
NA,TRBJ1-6,TRBV30,TRBD1,CAWKGQVNSPLHF,TGTGCCTGGAAGGGACAGGTCAATTCACCCCTCCACTTT
NA,TRBJ1-1,TRBV18,NA,CASSPLGGVTEAFF,TGTGCCAGCTCACCCCTCGGGGGGGTCACGGAAGCTTTCTTT